The text below deals with one T cell receptor beta chain. Its antigen is unidentified. TCRdb re-called the reads through MiXCR, storing one row per CDR3 protein. The profile shows about 2,500 distinct CDR3 sequences, about 31% of them singletons. These data come from a study of lung T cells in sarcoidosis with Löfgren's syndrome. Study-level points and caveats: TRAV12-1 preferentially paired with TRBV2, with homologous CDR3s.

The CDR3 extends over 16 amino acids. The J segment lost 2 bases and the V segment lost 6 bases, leaving 8 bases of the junction unmatched. Germline assignment: CDR1 DFQATT and CDR2 SNEGSKA (reference sequence). This sequence was found in a human donor with sarcoidosis (Löfgren's syndrome or another form), or a control subject (not recorded which). The chain combines TRBV20-1 with TRBJ2-1; 12 positions agree with TRBD2. Specimen: CD4+ T cells from PBMCs. CDR3: CSAKGLAGTPYNEQFF. The DNA of the CDR3 is TGCAGTGCCAAAGGACTAGCGGGAACCCCCTACAATGAGCAGTTCTTC.